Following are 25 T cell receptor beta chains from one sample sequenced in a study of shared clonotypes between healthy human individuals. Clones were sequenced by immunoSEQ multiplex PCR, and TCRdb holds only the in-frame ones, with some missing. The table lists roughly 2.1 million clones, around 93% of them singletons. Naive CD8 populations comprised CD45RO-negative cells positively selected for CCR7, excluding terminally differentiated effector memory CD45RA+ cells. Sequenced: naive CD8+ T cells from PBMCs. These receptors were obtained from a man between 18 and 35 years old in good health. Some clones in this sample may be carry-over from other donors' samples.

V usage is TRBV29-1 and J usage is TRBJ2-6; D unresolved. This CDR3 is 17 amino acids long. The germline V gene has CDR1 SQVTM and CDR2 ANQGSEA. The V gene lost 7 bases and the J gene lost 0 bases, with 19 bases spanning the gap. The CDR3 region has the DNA TGCAGCGCGGCAGGTCGAGATGAGATCTCTGGGGCCAACGTCCTGACTTTC. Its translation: CSAAGRDEISGANVLTF. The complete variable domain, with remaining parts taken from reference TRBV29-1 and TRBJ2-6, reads SAVISQKPSRDICQRGTSLTIQCQVDSQVTMMFWYRQQPGQSLTLIATANQGSEATYESGFVIDKFPISRPNLTFSTLTVSNMSPEDSSIYLCSAAGRDEISGANVLTFGAGSRLTVL.

This chain's CDR3 is CASSPDRGRITEAFF. CDR3 in DNA: TGTGCCAGCAGCCCAGACAGGGGGCGGATCACTGAAGCTTTCTTT. The J gene is TRBJ1-1, the V gene TRBV13; TRBD1 matches at 10 bases. V trimming: 5 bases; J trimming: 4 bases; junction bases outside the gene matches: 7. Germline assignment: CDR1 PRHDT and CDR2 FYEKMQ (reference sequence). This CDR3 comprises 15 residues. Supplemented by reference TRBV13 and TRBJ1-1, the full variable domain reads AAGVIQSPRHLIKEKRETATLKCYPIPRHDTVYWYQQGPGQDPQFLISFYEKMQSDKGSIPDRFSAQQFSDYHSELNMSSLELGDSALYFCASSPDRGRITEAFFGQGTRLTVV.

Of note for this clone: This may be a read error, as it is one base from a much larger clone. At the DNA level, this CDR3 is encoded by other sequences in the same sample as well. The CDR3: CASSFTYEQYF. The CDR3 nucleotides read TGTGCCAGCAGTTTTACCTACGAGCAGTACTTC. The chain couples TRBV11-2 to TRBJ2-7; D unresolved. Trimming shortened V by 6 bases and J by 2 bases, and 5 bases separated the two germline ends. Per the germline V gene, CDR1 is SGHAT and CDR2 is FQNNGV. The CDR3 runs 11 residues.

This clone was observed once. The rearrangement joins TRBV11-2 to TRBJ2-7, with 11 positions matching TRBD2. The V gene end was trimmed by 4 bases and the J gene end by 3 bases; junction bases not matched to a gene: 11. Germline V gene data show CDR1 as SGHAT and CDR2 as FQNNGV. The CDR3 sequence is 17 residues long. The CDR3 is CASSSALTSGDFYEQYF. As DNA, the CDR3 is TGTGCCAGCAGCTCCGCACTGACTAGCGGGGACTTCTACGAGCAGTACTTC. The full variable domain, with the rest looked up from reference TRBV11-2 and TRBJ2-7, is EAGVAQSPRYKIIEKRQSVAFWCNPISGHATLYWYQQILGQGPKLLIQFQNNGVVDDSQLPKDRFSAERLKGVDSTLKIQPAKLEDSAVYLCASSSALTSGDFYEQYFGPGTRLTVT.

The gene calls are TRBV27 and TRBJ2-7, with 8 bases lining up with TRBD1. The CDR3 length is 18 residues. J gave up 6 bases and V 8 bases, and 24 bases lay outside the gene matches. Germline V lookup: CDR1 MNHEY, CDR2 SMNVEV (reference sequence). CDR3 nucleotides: TGTGCCAGCCTCCTAGGGGAACAGGGGGAACCTTGGGGTGGCGAGCAGTACTTC. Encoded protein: CASLLGEQGEPWGGEQYF.

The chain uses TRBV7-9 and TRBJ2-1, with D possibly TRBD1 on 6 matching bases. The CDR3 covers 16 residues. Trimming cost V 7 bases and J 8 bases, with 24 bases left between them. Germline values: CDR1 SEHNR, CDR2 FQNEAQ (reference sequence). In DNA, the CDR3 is TGTGCCAGCAACCACGATCGGACAGAGGGATTTGATGAGCAGTTCTTC. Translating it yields CASNHDRTEGFDEQFF.

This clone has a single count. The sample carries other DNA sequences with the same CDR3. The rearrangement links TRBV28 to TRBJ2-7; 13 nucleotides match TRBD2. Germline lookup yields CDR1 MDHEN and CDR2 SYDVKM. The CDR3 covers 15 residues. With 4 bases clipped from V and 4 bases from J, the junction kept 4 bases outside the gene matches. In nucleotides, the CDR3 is TGTGCCAGCAGTTCCTGGACTAGCGGGAGTTACGAGCAGTACTTC. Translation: CASSSWTSGSYEQYF.

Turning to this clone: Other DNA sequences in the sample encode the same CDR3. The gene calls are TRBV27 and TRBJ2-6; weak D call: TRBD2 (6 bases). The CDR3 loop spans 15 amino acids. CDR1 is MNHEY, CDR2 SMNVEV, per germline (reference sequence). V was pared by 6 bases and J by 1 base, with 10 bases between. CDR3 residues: CASSPRGSGANVLTF. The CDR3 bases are TGTGCCAGCAGCCCTCGGGGGTCTGGGGCCAACGTCCTGACTTTC. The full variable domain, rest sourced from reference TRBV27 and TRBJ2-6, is EAQVTQNPRYLITVTGKKLTVTCSQNMNHEYMSWYRQDPGLGLRQIYYSMNVEVTDKGDVPEGYKVSRKEKRNFPLILESPSPNQTSLYFCASSPRGSGANVLTFGAGSRLTVL.

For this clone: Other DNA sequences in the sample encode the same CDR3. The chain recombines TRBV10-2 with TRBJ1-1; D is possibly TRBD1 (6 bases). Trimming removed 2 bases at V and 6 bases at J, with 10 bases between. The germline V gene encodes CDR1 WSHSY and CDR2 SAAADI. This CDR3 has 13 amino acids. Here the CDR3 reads CASSEGGGSEAFF. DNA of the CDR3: TGCGCCAGCAGTGAGGGTGGGGGCTCTGAAGCTTTCTTT.

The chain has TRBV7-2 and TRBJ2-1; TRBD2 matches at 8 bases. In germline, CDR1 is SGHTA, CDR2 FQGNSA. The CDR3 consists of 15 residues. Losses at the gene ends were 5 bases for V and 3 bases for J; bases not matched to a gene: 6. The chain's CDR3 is CASSTHSGIYNEQFF. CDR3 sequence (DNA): TGTGCCAGCAGCACACATAGCGGGATCTACAATGAGCAGTTCTTC. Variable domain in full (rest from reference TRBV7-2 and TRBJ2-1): GAGVSQSPSNKVTEKGKDVELRCDPISGHTALYWYRQSLGQGLEFLIYFQGNSAPDKSGLPSDRFSAERTGGSVSTLTIQRTQQEDSAVYLCASSTHSGIYNEQFFGPGTRLTVL.

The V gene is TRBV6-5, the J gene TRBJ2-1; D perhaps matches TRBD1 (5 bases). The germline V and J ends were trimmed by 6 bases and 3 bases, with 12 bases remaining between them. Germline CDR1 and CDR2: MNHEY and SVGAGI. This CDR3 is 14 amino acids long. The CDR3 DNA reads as TGTGCCAGCAGCGTAAAGACAGACTACAATGAGCAGTTCTTC. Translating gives CASSVKTDYNEQFF.

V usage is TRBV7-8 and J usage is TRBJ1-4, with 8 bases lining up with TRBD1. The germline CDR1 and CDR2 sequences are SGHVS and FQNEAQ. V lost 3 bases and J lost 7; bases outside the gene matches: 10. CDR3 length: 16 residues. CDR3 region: CASSFVWTGTSEKLFF. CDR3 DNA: TGTGCCAGCAGCTTCGTTTGGACAGGGACGAGTGAAAAACTGTTTTTT.

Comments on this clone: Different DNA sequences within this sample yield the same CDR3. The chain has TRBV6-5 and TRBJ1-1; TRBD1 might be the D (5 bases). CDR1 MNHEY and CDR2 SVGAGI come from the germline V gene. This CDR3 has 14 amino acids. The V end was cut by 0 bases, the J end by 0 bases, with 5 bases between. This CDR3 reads CASSYSTVNTEAFF. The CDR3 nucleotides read TGTGCCAGCAGTTACTCGACAGTGAACACTGAAGCTTTCTTT.

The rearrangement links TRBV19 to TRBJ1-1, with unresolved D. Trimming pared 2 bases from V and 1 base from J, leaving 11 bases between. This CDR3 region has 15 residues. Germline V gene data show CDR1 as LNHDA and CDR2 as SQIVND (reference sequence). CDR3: CASSITSAGNTEAFF. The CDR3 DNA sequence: TGTGCCAGTAGTATAACTTCCGCGGGGAACACTGAAGCTTTCTTT.

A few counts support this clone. The CDR3 DNA sequence: TGCGCCAGCAGCCCTCCAAAGACAGGGTCTGAAGCTTTCTTT. This translates into CASSPPKTGSEAFF. The chain couples TRBV4-1 to TRBJ1-1; 7 bases match TRBD1. The length of the CDR3 is 14 residues. The V gene's germline CDR1 is MGHRA and CDR2 YSYEKL. V was clipped by 4 bases and J by 6 bases; unmatched bases: 8.

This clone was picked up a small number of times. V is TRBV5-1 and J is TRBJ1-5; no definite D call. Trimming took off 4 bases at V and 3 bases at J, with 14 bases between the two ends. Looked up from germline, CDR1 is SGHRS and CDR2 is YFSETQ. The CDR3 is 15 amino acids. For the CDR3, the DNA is TGCGCCAGCAGCCTCGACCAGCTCCCCAATCAGCCCCAGCATTTT. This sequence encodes CASSLDQLPNQPQHF.

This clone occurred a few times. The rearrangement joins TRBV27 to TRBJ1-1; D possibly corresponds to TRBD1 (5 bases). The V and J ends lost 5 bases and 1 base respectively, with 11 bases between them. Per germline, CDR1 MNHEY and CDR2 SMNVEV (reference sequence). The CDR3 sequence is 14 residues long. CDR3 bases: TGTGCCAGCAGTCCGGGGAGGGGGAACACTGAAGCTTTCTTT. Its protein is CASSPGRGNTEAFF.

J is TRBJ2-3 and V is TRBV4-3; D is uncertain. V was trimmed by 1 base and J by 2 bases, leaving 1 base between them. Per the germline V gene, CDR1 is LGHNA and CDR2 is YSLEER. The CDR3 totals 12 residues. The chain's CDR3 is CASSQATDTQYF. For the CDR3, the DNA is TGCGCCAGCAGCCAAGCCACAGATACGCAGTATTTT.

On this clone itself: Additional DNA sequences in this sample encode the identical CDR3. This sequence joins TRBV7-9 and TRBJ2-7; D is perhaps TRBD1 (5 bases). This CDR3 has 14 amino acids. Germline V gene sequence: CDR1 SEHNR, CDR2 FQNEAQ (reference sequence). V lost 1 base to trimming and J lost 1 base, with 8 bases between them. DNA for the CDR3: TGTGCCAGCAGCTTAGGGGGCCTATCCTACGAGCAGTACTTC. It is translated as CASSLGGLSYEQYF.

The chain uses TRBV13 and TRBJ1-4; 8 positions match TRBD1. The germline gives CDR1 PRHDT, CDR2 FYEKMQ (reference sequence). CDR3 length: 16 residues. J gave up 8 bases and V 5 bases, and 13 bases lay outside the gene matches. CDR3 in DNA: TGTGCCAGCAGCCGGACAGTACGGACAGGGAAAGAAAAACTGTTTTTT. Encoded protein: CASSRTVRTGKEKLFF.

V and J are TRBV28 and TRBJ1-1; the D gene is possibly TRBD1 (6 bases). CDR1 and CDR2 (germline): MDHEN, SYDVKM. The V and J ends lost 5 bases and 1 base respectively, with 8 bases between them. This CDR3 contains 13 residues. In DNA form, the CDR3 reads TGTGCCAGCAGTAGGGGGGGGAACACTGAAGCTTTCTTT. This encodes CASSRGGNTEAFF.

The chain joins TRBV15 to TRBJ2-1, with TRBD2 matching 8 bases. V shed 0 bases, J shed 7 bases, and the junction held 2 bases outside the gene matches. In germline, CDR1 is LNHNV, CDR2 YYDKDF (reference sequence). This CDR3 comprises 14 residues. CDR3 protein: CATSRDPSGNEQFF. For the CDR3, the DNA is TGTGCCACCAGCAGAGATCCTAGCGGGAATGAGCAGTTCTTC. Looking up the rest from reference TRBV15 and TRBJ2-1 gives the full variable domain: DAMVIQNPRYQVTQFGKPVTLSCSQTLNHNVMYWYQQKSSQAPKLLFHYYDKDFNNEADTPDNFQSRRPNTSFCFLDIRSPGLGDTAMYLCATSRDPSGNEQFFGPGTRLTVL.

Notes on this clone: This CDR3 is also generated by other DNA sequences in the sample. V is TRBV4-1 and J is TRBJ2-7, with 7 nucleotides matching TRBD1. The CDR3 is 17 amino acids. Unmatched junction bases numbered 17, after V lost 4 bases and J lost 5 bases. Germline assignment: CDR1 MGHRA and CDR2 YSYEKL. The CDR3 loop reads CASSPNRGLLGNHEQYF. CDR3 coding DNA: TGCGCCAGCAGCCCCAATAGGGGGCTCCTTGGTAACCACGAGCAGTACTTC.

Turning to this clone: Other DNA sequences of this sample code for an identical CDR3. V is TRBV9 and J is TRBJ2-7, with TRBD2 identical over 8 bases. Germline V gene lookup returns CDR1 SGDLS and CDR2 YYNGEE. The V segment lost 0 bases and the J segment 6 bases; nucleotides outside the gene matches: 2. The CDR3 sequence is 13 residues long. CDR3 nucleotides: TGTGCCAGCAGCGTAGGCGGGAGGTCCGAGCAGTACTTC. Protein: CASSVGGRSEQYF.

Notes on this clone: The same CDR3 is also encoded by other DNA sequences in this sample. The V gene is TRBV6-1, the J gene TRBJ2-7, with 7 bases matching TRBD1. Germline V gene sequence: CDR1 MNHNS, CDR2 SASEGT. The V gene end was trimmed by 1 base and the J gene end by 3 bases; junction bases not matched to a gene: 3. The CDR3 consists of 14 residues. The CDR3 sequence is CASSEGGGGYEQYF. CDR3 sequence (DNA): TGTGCCAGCAGTGAAGGAGGGGGCGGCTACGAGCAGTACTTC.